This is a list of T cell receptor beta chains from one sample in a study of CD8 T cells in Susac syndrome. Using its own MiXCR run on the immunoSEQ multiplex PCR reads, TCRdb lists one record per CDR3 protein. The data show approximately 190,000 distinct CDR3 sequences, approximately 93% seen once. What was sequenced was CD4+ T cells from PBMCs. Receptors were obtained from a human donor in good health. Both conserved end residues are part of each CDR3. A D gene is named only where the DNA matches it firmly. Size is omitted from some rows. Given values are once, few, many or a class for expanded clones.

CDR3aa: CSARELAGGPTLDIQYF
CDR3nt: TGCAGTGCTAGGGAACTAGCGGGGGGGCCGACTTTAGACATTCAGTACTTC
v_gene: TRBV20-1
abundance: -
j_gene: TRBJ2-4
d_gene: TRBD2

CDR3aa: CASSIEDFAGELFF
CDR3nt: TGTGCCAGTAGTATCGAGGATTTCGCCGGGGAGCTGTTTTTT
v_gene: TRBV19
abundance: -
j_gene: TRBJ2-2
d_gene: -

CDR3aa: CASSRNTEAFF
CDR3nt: TGTGCCAGCAGCCGGAACACTGAAGCTTTCTTT
v_gene: TRBV3-1
abundance: -
j_gene: TRBJ1-1
d_gene: -

CDR3aa: CSGGQKEETQYF
CDR3nt: TGCAGCGGGGGACAGAAAGAAGAGACCCAGTACTTC
v_gene: TRBV29-1
abundance: -
j_gene: TRBJ2-5
d_gene: TRBD1

CDR3aa: CASSFYSGRLNTEAFF
CDR3nt: TGTGCCAGTAGTTTCTACTCGGGACGGCTGAACACTGAAGCTTTCTTT
v_gene: TRBV19
abundance: -
j_gene: TRBJ1-1
d_gene: -

CDR3aa: CASTFWQGMRNQPQHF
CDR3nt: TGTGCCAGCACCTTTTGGCAGGGGATGAGAAATCAGCCCCAGCATTTT
v_gene: TRBV12-3/TRBV12-4
abundance: -
j_gene: TRBJ1-5
d_gene: -

CDR3aa: CASSLGPDGGQPQHF
CDR3nt: TGTGCCAGCAGTTTAGGACCAGATGGGGGGCAGCCCCAGCATTTT
v_gene: TRBV27
abundance: -
j_gene: TRBJ1-5
d_gene: -

CDR3aa: CASSSRSGPLENEQFF
CDR3nt: TGTGCCAGCAGCTCACGCTCCGGGCCTCTCGAAAATGAGCAGTTCTTC
v_gene: TRBV7-9
abundance: -
j_gene: TRBJ2-1
d_gene: -

CDR3aa: CASSFHRELFF
CDR3nt: TGTGCCAGCAGCTTTCACCGGGAGCTGTTTTTT
v_gene: TRBV7-2
abundance: -
j_gene: TRBJ2-2
d_gene: -

CDR3aa: CASSQGRTSQETQYF
CDR3nt: TGCGCCAGCAGCCAAGGGAGGACATCCCAAGAGACCCAGTACTTC
v_gene: TRBV4-1
abundance: -
j_gene: TRBJ2-5
d_gene: -

CDR3aa: CASSQVGPGEGTF
CDR3nt: TGTGCCAGCAGCCAAGTTGGTCCAGGGGAAGGGACCTTC
v_gene: TRBV4-2
abundance: -
j_gene: TRBJ1-2
d_gene: -

CDR3aa: CASSRSRGGYNEQFF
CDR3nt: TGTGCCAGTAGTAGGAGCCGTGGGGGCTACAATGAGCAGTTCTTC
v_gene: TRBV19
abundance: -
j_gene: TRBJ2-1
d_gene: -

CDR3aa: CASSYSTGSSYNSPLHF
CDR3nt: TGTGCCAGCAGTTACTCGACCGGAAGCTCCTATAATTCACCCCTCCACTTT
v_gene: TRBV6-5
abundance: -
j_gene: TRBJ1-6
d_gene: -

CDR3aa: CASNPGQGVYNEQFF
CDR3nt: TGCGCCAGCAACCCGGGACAGGGGGTCTACAATGAGCAGTTCTTC
v_gene: TRBV5-1
abundance: -
j_gene: TRBJ2-1
d_gene: TRBD1

CDR3aa: CAWKRQALDEQYF
CDR3nt: TGTGCCTGGAAAAGGCAGGCCTTGGACGAGCAGTACTTC
v_gene: TRBV30
abundance: -
j_gene: TRBJ2-7
d_gene: -

CDR3aa: CAIRETGTGGSQYF
CDR3nt: TGTGCCATCAGGGAGACCGGGACAGGCGGTTCGCAGTACTTC
v_gene: TRBV10-3
abundance: -
j_gene: TRBJ2-7
d_gene: TRBD1

CDR3aa: CASNLQGPQYF
CDR3nt: TGTGCCAGCAACCTACAGGGGCCCCAGTACTTC
v_gene: TRBV12-3/TRBV12-4
abundance: -
j_gene: TRBJ2-5
d_gene: TRBD1

CDR3aa: CASSNTRNTEAFF
CDR3nt: TGTGCCAGCAGCAATACGAGGAACACTGAAGCTTTCTTT
v_gene: TRBV27
abundance: -
j_gene: TRBJ1-1
d_gene: -

CDR3aa: CASRVQGAVGYTF
CDR3nt: TGTGCCAGTAGGGTACAGGGGGCAGTGGGCTACACCTTC
v_gene: TRBV19
abundance: -
j_gene: TRBJ1-2
d_gene: TRBD1

CDR3aa: CASTPPGRETQYF
CDR3nt: TGTGCCAGCACACCCCCCGGCCGGGAGACCCAGTACTTC
v_gene: TRBV27
abundance: -
j_gene: TRBJ2-5
d_gene: -

CDR3aa: CSVRGAGSTDTQYF
CDR3nt: TGCAGCGTCCGAGGAGCGGGGAGCACAGATACGCAGTATTTT
v_gene: TRBV29-1
abundance: once
j_gene: TRBJ2-3
d_gene: TRBD2

CDR3aa: CASSHHRGGVSYNEQFF
CDR3nt: TGTGCCAGCAGCCACCATAGGGGGGGCGTGTCCTACAATGAGCAGTTCTTC
v_gene: TRBV3-1
abundance: -
j_gene: TRBJ2-1
d_gene: -

CDR3aa: CASGLAVTEQFF
CDR3nt: TGTGCCAGTGGACTAGCGGTTACTGAGCAGTTCTTT
v_gene: TRBV3-1
abundance: few
j_gene: TRBJ2-1
d_gene: TRBD2

CDR3aa: CASSLSGFSSYEQYF
CDR3nt: TGTGCCAGCAGTTTATCGGGGTTCTCCTCCTACGAGCAGTACTTC
v_gene: TRBV28
abundance: -
j_gene: TRBJ2-7
d_gene: -

CDR3aa: CASSAYSGLPQHF
CDR3nt: TGCGCCAGCAGCGCCTACTCAGGGCTCCCCCAGCATTTT
v_gene: TRBV5-1
abundance: -
j_gene: TRBJ1-5
d_gene: -

CDR3aa: CASSQQGTGQYF
CDR3nt: TGCGCCAGCAGCCAACAGGGTACGGGCCAGTACTTC
v_gene: TRBV4-1
abundance: -
j_gene: TRBJ2-5
d_gene: -

CDR3aa: CSVVMIRGAEAFF
CDR3nt: TGCAGCGTAGTAATGATAAGGGGGGCTGAAGCTTTCTTT
v_gene: TRBV29-1
abundance: -
j_gene: TRBJ1-1
d_gene: -

CDR3aa: CASSAAGTGGAKNIQYF
CDR3nt: TGTGCCAGCAGCGCCGCCGGGACAGGTGGGGCCAAAAACATTCAGTACTTC
v_gene: TRBV5-6
abundance: -
j_gene: TRBJ2-4
d_gene: TRBD1

CDR3aa: CAWSGSGGAHEQFF
CDR3nt: TGTGCCTGGAGTGGTAGCGGGGGGGCACATGAGCAGTTCTTC
v_gene: TRBV30
abundance: -
j_gene: TRBJ2-1
d_gene: TRBD2

CDR3aa: CASSPTGTSGGGEQFF
CDR3nt: TGTGCCAGCAGTCCCACCGGGACTAGCGGGGGGGGTGAGCAGTTCTTC
v_gene: TRBV27
abundance: -
j_gene: TRBJ2-1
d_gene: TRBD2

CDR3aa: CASSLKMNTEAFF
CDR3nt: TGTGCCAGCAGCCTGAAAATGAACACTGAAGCTTTCTTT
v_gene: TRBV14
abundance: -
j_gene: TRBJ1-1
d_gene: -

CDR3aa: CASSLNSGLNTEAFF
CDR3nt: TGTGCCAGCAGCTTAAATTCCGGACTCAACACTGAAGCTTTCTTT
v_gene: TRBV11-2
abundance: -
j_gene: TRBJ1-1
d_gene: -

CDR3aa: CSASVQNYNSPLHF
CDR3nt: TGCAGTGCTAGCGTGCAGAATTATAATTCACCCCTCCACTTT
v_gene: TRBV20-1
abundance: -
j_gene: TRBJ1-6
d_gene: -

CDR3aa: CASSLTSGPGDTQYF
CDR3nt: TGTGCCAGCAGCTTGACTAGCGGTCCCGGAGATACGCAGTATTTT
v_gene: TRBV7-2
abundance: -
j_gene: TRBJ2-3
d_gene: TRBD2

CDR3aa: CASSLRFGTGRYEQYF
CDR3nt: TGTGCCAGCAGCTTAAGATTCGGGACAGGGAGATACGAGCAGTACTTC
v_gene: TRBV13
abundance: -
j_gene: TRBJ2-7
d_gene: TRBD1

CDR3aa: CASSPDRGFTGELFF
CDR3nt: TGTGCCAGCAGCCCGGACAGGGGGTTCACCGGGGAGCTGTTTTTT
v_gene: TRBV7-9
abundance: once
j_gene: TRBJ2-2
d_gene: TRBD1

CDR3aa: CASSQLAGQYQETQYF
CDR3nt: TGTGCCAGCAGCCAATTAGCGGGACAGTACCAAGAGACCCAGTACTTC
v_gene: TRBV11-1
abundance: -
j_gene: TRBJ2-5
d_gene: -

CDR3aa: CASSLGHPGTTLLADTQYF
CDR3nt: TGTGCCAGCAGCTTAGGGCACCCCGGGACTACTCTGCTGGCGGATACGCAGTATTTT
v_gene: TRBV11-2
abundance: -
j_gene: TRBJ2-3
d_gene: TRBD2

CDR3aa: CASSPSGTKQETQYF
CDR3nt: TGTGCCAGCTCACCCTCCGGGACAAAGCAAGAGACCCAGTACTTC
v_gene: TRBV18
abundance: -
j_gene: TRBJ2-5
d_gene: -

CDR3aa: CASSAHRGAQYF
CDR3nt: TGTGCCAGCAGCGCTCACCGGGGGGCCCAGTACTTC
v_gene: TRBV7-2
abundance: -
j_gene: TRBJ2-5
d_gene: TRBD2

CDR3aa: CASSRLETQYF
CDR3nt: TGTGCCAGCAGCCGTTTAGAGACCCAGTACTTC
v_gene: TRBV6-6
abundance: -
j_gene: TRBJ2-5
d_gene: -

CDR3aa: CASSFQGGTEAFF
CDR3nt: TGTGCCAGCAGTTTCCAGGGGGGGACTGAAGCTTTCTTT
v_gene: TRBV6-6
abundance: -
j_gene: TRBJ1-1
d_gene: TRBD1

CDR3aa: CASSYQGQGARTEQYF
CDR3nt: TGTGCCAGCAGTTACCAGGGACAGGGGGCGCGGACCGAGCAGTACTTC
v_gene: TRBV6-5
abundance: -
j_gene: TRBJ2-7
d_gene: TRBD1

CDR3aa: CASSPAGQGMQPQHF
CDR3nt: TGTGCCAGCAGCCCCGCGGGGCAGGGAATGCAGCCCCAGCATTTT
v_gene: TRBV12-3/TRBV12-4
abundance: -
j_gene: TRBJ1-5
d_gene: -

CDR3aa: CSARVITGDQPQHF
CDR3nt: TGCAGTGCTAGAGTTATCACGGGAGATCAGCCCCAGCATTTT
v_gene: TRBV20-1
abundance: -
j_gene: TRBJ1-5
d_gene: -

CDR3aa: CSASRENQPQHF
CDR3nt: TGCAGTGCTAGTCGGGAAAATCAGCCCCAGCATTTT
v_gene: TRBV20-1
abundance: -
j_gene: TRBJ1-5
d_gene: -

CDR3aa: CSVARGNNEQFF
CDR3nt: TGCAGCGTTGCCCGAGGGAACAATGAGCAGTTCTTC
v_gene: TRBV29-1
abundance: -
j_gene: TRBJ2-1
d_gene: -

CDR3aa: CASSYPPAGANVLTF
CDR3nt: TGTGCCAGCAGTTACCCCCCTGCTGGGGCCAACGTCCTGACTTTC
v_gene: TRBV12-3/TRBV12-4
abundance: -
j_gene: TRBJ2-6
d_gene: -

CDR3aa: CSASSRGFTGELFF
CDR3nt: TGCAGTGCTAGCTCCAGGGGGTTCACCGGGGAGCTGTTTTTT
v_gene: TRBV20-1
abundance: -
j_gene: TRBJ2-2
d_gene: TRBD1

CDR3aa: CASSVGQKSYNEQFF
CDR3nt: TGTGCCAGCAGTGTTGGACAGAAGTCCTACAATGAGCAGTTCTTC
v_gene: TRBV6-4
abundance: -
j_gene: TRBJ2-1
d_gene: -

CDR3aa: CASRHSNQPQHF
CDR3nt: TGTGCCAGCAGGCATAGCAATCAGCCCCAGCATTTT
v_gene: TRBV28
abundance: -
j_gene: TRBJ1-5
d_gene: -

CDR3aa: CATAVGANVLTF
CDR3nt: TGTGCCACCGCGGTTGGGGCCAACGTCCTGACTTTC
v_gene: TRBV19
abundance: -
j_gene: TRBJ2-6
d_gene: -

CDR3aa: CASTRGSQSYEQYF
CDR3nt: TGTGCCAGCACCCGAGGGTCGCAATCCTACGAGCAGTACTTC
v_gene: TRBV12-3/TRBV12-4
abundance: -
j_gene: TRBJ2-7
d_gene: -

CDR3aa: CSAGYTGGSTQYF
CDR3nt: TGCAGTGCTGGTTACACAGGGGGCTCCACGCAGTATTTT
v_gene: TRBV20-1
abundance: -
j_gene: TRBJ2-3
d_gene: TRBD1

CDR3aa: CASSDTGAGANVLTF
CDR3nt: TGTGCCAGCAGTGATACAGGGGCTGGGGCCAACGTCCTGACTTTC
v_gene: TRBV25-1
abundance: -
j_gene: TRBJ2-6
d_gene: TRBD1

CDR3aa: CASGDSYGYTF
CDR3nt: TGTGCCAGCGGGGACAGTTATGGCTACACCTTC
v_gene: TRBV7-3
abundance: once
j_gene: TRBJ1-2
d_gene: TRBD1

CDR3aa: CASSPRDRTGTYEQFF
CDR3nt: TGTGCCAGCAGCCCCCGGGACAGGACAGGGACCTATGAGCAGTTCTTC
v_gene: TRBV14
abundance: -
j_gene: TRBJ2-1
d_gene: TRBD1

CDR3aa: CASSPYQGGDEQFF
CDR3nt: TGTGCCAGCAGCCCTTATCAGGGGGGCGATGAGCAGTTCTTC
v_gene: TRBV11-3
abundance: -
j_gene: TRBJ2-1
d_gene: -

CDR3aa: CASGTTDTQYF
CDR3nt: TGTGCCAGCGGTACCACAGATACGCAGTATTTT
v_gene: TRBV7-6
abundance: -
j_gene: TRBJ2-3
d_gene: -

CDR3aa: CASSEATWGMNTEAFF
CDR3nt: TGTGCCAGCAGTGAAGCCACATGGGGGATGAACACTGAAGCTTTCTTT
v_gene: TRBV2
abundance: -
j_gene: TRBJ1-1
d_gene: -